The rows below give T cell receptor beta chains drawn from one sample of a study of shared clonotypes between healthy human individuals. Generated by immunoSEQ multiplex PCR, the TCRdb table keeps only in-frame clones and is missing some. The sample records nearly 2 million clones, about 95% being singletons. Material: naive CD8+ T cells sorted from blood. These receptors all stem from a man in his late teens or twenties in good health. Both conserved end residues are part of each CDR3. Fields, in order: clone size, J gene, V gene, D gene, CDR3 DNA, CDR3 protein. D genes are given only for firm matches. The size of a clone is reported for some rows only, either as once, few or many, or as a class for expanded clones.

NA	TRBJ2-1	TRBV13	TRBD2	TGTGCCAGCAGCTTGGAAGGGACGGGGGGTAGGAACAATGAGCAGTTCTTC	CASSLEGTGGRNNEQFF
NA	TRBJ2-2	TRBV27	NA	TGTGCCAGCAGCAGACAAAACACCGGGGAGCTGTTTTTT	CASSRQNTGELFF
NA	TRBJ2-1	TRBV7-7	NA	TGTGCTAGCAGCTTAGGGGCTAGCTCCACCTACAATGAGCAGTTCTTC	CASSLGASSTYNEQFF
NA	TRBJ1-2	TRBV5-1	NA	TGCGCCAGCAGCTTTGGGACTGGCTATGGCTACACCTTC	CASSFGTGYGYTF
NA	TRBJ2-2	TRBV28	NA	TGTGCCAGCAGCCAGAGTTACACCGGGGAGCTGTTTTTT	CASSQSYTGELFF
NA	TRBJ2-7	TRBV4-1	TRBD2	TGCGCCAGCAAGAGACTAGCTGAGAGCTCCTACGAGCAGTACTTC	CASKRLAESSYEQYF
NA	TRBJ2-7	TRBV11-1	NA	TGTGCCAGCAGCTTAGCGGAGAACTACGAGCAGTACTTC	CASSLAENYEQYF
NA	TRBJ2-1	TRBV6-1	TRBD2	TGTGCCAGCAGTGAAGCGCCGGTCATCGGGACTAGCGGGGACAATGAGCAGTTCTTC	CASSEAPVIGTSGDNEQFF
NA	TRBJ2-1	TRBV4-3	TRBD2	TGCGCCAGCAGCCAACTTAGCGGGAATGCCTACAATGAGCAGTTCTTC	CASSQLSGNAYNEQFF
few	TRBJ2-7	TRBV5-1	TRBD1	TGCGCCAGCAGCTACGGACAGGGCTACGAGCAGTACTTC	CASSYGQGYEQYF
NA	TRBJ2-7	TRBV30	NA	TGTGCCTGGGACCCTAACGAGCAGTACTTC	CAWDPNEQYF
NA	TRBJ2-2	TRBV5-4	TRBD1	TGTGCCAGCAGCCCAGGGGGCGGGGAGCTGTTTTTT	CASSPGGGELFF
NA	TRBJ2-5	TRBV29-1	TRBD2	TGCAGCGTTGAAATAGCGGGGGAAGAACGGGAGACCCAGTACTTC	CSVEIAGEERETQYF
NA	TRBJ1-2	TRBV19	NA	TGTGCCAGTACCTCTGGAGAAGGTTTACAGGGACATGGCTACACCTTC	CASTSGEGLQGHGYTF
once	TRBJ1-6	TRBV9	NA	TGTGCCAGCAGCGAGAGAGCCAATTCACCCCTCCACTTT	CASSERANSPLHF
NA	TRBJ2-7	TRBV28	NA	TGTGCCAGCAGTGGTAGGGCCAGCTCCTACGAGCAGTACTTC	CASSGRASSYEQYF
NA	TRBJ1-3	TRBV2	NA	TGTGCCAGCCTGGAGGGCTCTGGAAACACCATATATTTT	CASLEGSGNTIYF
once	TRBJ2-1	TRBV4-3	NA	TGCGCCAGCAGCCAAGATGGGCTAGTTCAGAATGAGCAGTTCTTC	CASSQDGLVQNEQFF
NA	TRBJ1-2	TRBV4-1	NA	TGCGCCAGCAGCCAGGAGATTAGGTATGGCTACACCTTC	CASSQEIRYGYTF
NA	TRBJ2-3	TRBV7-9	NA	TGTGCCAGCAGCGGACAGCCTAGCACAGATACGCAGTATTTT	CASSGQPSTDTQYF
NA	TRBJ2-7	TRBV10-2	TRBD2	TGCGCCAGCGGAGGGGGGGCGGGATTGAGCGGGAGGCCCTACGAGCAGTACTTC	CASGGGAGLSGRPYEQYF
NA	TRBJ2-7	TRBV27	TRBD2	TGTGCCAGCAGTGTGGGAACTAGCGGGAGCCACGAGCAGTACTTC	CASSVGTSGSHEQYF
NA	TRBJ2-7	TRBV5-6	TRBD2	TGTGCCAGCAGCTTCGGGGGGGCCTACGAGCAGTACTTC	CASSFGGAYEQYF
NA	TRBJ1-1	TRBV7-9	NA	TGTGCCAGCAGCATTGGGACCACTGAAGCTTTCTTT	CASSIGTTEAFF
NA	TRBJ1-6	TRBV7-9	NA	TGTGCCAGCAATTTAGGGACGGACTACTATAATTCACCCCTCCACTTT	CASNLGTDYYNSPLHF
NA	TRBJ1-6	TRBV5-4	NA	TGTGCCAGCAGCGAGCCCCGAGGAAATTCACCCCTCCACTTT	CASSEPRGNSPLHF
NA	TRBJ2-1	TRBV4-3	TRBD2	TGCGCCAGCGCGGATAGCGGGAGGCTGGGGAATGAGCAGTTCTTC	CASADSGRLGNEQFF
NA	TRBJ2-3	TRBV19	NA	TGTGCCAGTAGTATTGGAGCCACTAGCACAGATACGCAGTATTTT	CASSIGATSTDTQYF
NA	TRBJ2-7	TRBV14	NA	TGTGCCAGCAGCCAAATATACGGGACCTCCTACGAGCAGTACTTC	CASSQIYGTSYEQYF
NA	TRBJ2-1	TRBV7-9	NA	TGTGCCAGCAGCGGTAGGGGAGTTGAGCAGTTCTTC	CASSGRGVEQFF
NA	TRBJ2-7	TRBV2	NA	TGTGCCAGCAGGGCCTCCGAAGGGGCCTCCTACGAGCAGTACTTC	CASRASEGASYEQYF
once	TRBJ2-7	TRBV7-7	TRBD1	TGTGCTAGTAGGACAGGGGCGTACGAGCAGTACTTC	CASRTGAYEQYF
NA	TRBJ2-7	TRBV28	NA	TGTGCCAGCAATTTAGCGAATAGCCCCTACGAGCAGTACTTC	CASNLANSPYEQYF
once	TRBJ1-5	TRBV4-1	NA	TGCGCCAGCAGCCAAGAGTTGAATGGCAATCAGCCCCAGCATTTT	CASSQELNGNQPQHF
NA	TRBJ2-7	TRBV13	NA	TGTGCCAGCAGCTGGAGACGAGGCGCCTACGAGCAGTACTTC	CASSWRRGAYEQYF
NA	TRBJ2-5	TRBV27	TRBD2	TGTGCCAGCAGTTTATGGGGGCGGGGGGCCCAAGAGACCCAGTACTTC	CASSLWGRGAQETQYF
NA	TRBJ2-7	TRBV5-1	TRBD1	TGCGCCAGCAGCGTCGGGACAGAATACGAGCAGTACTTC	CASSVGTEYEQYF
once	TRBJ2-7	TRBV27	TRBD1	TGTGCCAGCAGTTTATGGACAGGAACCTACGAGCAGTACTTC	CASSLWTGTYEQYF
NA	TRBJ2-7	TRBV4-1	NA	TGCGCCAGCAGCCACGATGGGACACCCTCCGAGCAGTACTTC	CASSHDGTPSEQYF
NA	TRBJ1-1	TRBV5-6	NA	TGTGCCAGCAGCCTAACGGACACTGAAGCTTTCTTT	CASSLTDTEAFF
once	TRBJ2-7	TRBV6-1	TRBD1	TGTGCCAGCAGTGAAGACAGGGGAACCTACGAGCAGTACTTC	CASSEDRGTYEQYF
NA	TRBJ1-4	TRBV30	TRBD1	TGTGCCTGGAGTTCGGACAGGGGTTGGGATGAAAAACTGTTTTTT	CAWSSDRGWDEKLFF
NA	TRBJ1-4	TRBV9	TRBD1	TGTGCCAGCAGCCCTGACCTGGACAGGATAAATGAAAAACTGTTTTTT	CASSPDLDRINEKLFF
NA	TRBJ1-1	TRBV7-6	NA	TGTGCCAGCAGCTCCAACGAGTACGGGGTCGAGGGGAACACTGAAGCTTTCTTT	CASSSNEYGVEGNTEAFF
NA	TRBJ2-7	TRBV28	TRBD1	TGTGCCAGCACCTCGGACAGGGAAGGACCCACCGAGCAGTACTTC	CASTSDREGPTEQYF
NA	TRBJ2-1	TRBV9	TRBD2	TGTGCCAGCAGCTTGGGACTAGCGGGATTAGAGCAGTTCTTC	CASSLGLAGLEQFF
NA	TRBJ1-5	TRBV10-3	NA	TGTGCCATCAGTGAAGGCAGTTATAGCAATCAGCCCCAGCATTTT	CAISEGSYSNQPQHF
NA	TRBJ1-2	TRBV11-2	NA	TGTGCCAGCAGCTTAGAGAGCGTAGGGGGCTATGGCTACACCTTC	CASSLESVGGYGYTF
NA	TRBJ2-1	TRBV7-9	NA	TGTGCCAGCAGCCCGAAGGATGGCGGATACTCCTACAATGAGCAGTTCTTC	CASSPKDGGYSYNEQFF
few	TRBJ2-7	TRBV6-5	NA	TGTGCCAGCAGTTACGGGCAGGGACTCTACGAGCAGTACTTC	CASSYGQGLYEQYF
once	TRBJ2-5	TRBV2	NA	TGTGCCAGCAGTGTGCATTGGGGTGGAGGGGAGACCCAGTACTTC	CASSVHWGGGETQYF
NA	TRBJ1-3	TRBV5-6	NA	TGTGCCAGCTGTCAAGGAGGGGGAGAGAACACCATATATTTT	CASCQGGGENTIYF